This TCR beta chain was obtained from a study of cytomegalovirus exposure and HLA in healthy donors. Findings and limits, study-wide: Some TCR beta chains (roughly 160 of them) were listed as cytomegalovirus-associated. In vitro assays verified that a few CMV-associated chains recognized CMV antigens specifically.

The germline V gene has CDR1 SGHNT and CDR2 YENEEA. The CDR3 runs 13 residues. V gave up 3 bases and J gave up 6 bases, with 11 bases separating them. Sequencing was performed with immunoSEQ multiplex PCR; in TCRdb, only in-frame clones are kept and a portion is missing. The sample consists of about 69,000 clones, just over 95% of them appearing once. As to this clone: Antigen unknown.

These donors were members of the roughly 120-subject validation cohort, a group separate from the approximately 700-subject first cohort. Sequencing was carried out using PBMCs. The V and J genes are TRBV11-3 and TRBJ1-2; D perhaps matches TRBD1 (6 bases). This sequence originates from a woman aged 18-30 years in good health and CMV-seropositive. The CDR3 protein is CASSFQPGDGYTF. Written as DNA, the CDR3 is TGTGCCAGCAGCTTCCAACCAGGGGATGGCTACACCTTC. Combining the CDR3 with reference TRBV11-3 and TRBJ1-2 gives the whole variable domain EAGVVQSPRYKIIEKKQPVAFWCNPISGHNTLYWYLQNLGQGPELLIRYENEEAVDDSQLPKDRFSAERLKGVDSTLKIQPAELGDSAVYLCASSFQPGDGYTFGSGTRLTVV.